Detailed here is one TCR beta chain. Its antigen is unidentified. The sample originates from a study of CD8+ T cells in alopecia areata. Regarding the study as a whole: An increase in clonality over normal scalp was evident in lesional scalp, especially alopecia totalis/universalis.

Germline V CDR1 and CDR2: SQVTM, ANQGSEA. CDR3 length equals 13 residues. Trimming took 7 bases from V and 0 from J, leaving 13 bases between them. Sequencing templates came from extracted RNA that was reverse transcribed into cDNA. The repertoire was sequenced with immunoSEQ multiplex PCR; TCRdb's copy has only in-frame clones and lacks some. The table lists some 100,000 clones, roughly 68% of them singletons. Sequences were obtained from CD4+ T cells sorted from blood. The chain links TRBV29-1 to TRBJ2-7; possible D gene TRBD2, 6 bases. This sequence originates from a human donor in good health. CDR3 coding DNA: TGCAGCGCCTTCGGGGAGGCCTCCTACGAGCAGTACTTC. It codes for CSAFGEASYEQYF.